Listed below are T cell receptor beta chains from one sample, sequenced in a study of vaccination and CD4 T cells after COVID-19. MiXCR was run by TCRdb on the PCR reads, yielding one entry per CDR3 protein. The repertoire consists of about 18,000 distinct CDR3 sequences, with more than 55% occurring once and the leading ten covering 6.6%. These receptors' targets are unknown. This sample comprised CD4+ T cells from blood, cultured in vitro, obtained before SARS-CoV-2 vaccination. All receptors derive from a human donor who had recovered from COVID-19. Both conserved end residues are part of each CDR3. The D gene is left open where the match is weak. Size is omitted from some rows. Given values are once, few, many or a class for expanded clones.

cdr3_nt cdr3_aa d_call j_call v_call clone_size
TGTGCCAGCAGTGACAGTTCTAGCAATCAGCCCCAGCATTTT CASSDSSSNQPQHF NA TRBJ1-5 TRBV2 few
TGTGCCAGCAATGGGGGTAGCAATCAGCCCCAGCATTTT CASNGGSNQPQHF NA TRBJ1-5 TRBV2 NA
TGTGCCATCAGTACGGACCCGACGCAGACAGATACGCAGTATTTT CAISTDPTQTDTQYF NA TRBJ2-3 TRBV10-3 NA
TGTGCCAGTAGTAAGGAGCGCACAGGGGACTATGGCTACACCTTC CASSKERTGDYGYTF TRBD1 TRBJ1-2 TRBV19 NA
TGTGCCAGCAGCCCCGGACAGCCCAGGACCGGGGAGCTGTTTTTT CASSPGQPRTGELFF NA TRBJ2-2 TRBV28 once
TGTGCCAGCAGCCAGCAACTAGCGGAGACAGATACGCAGTATTTT CASSQQLAETDTQYF TRBD2 TRBJ2-3 TRBV14 NA
TGTGCCAGCAGTTTAGCTAGCGGGAGCTCAGAGACCCAGTACTTC CASSLASGSSETQYF TRBD2 TRBJ2-5 TRBV28 NA
TGCAGTGCTTGCGACTCCTCGGGGGAGACCCAGTACTTC CSACDSSGETQYF NA TRBJ2-5 TRBV20-1 NA
TGCAGTGCTAGCTGGACAGCCAAAAACATTCAGTACTTC CSASWTAKNIQYF NA TRBJ2-4 TRBV20-1 NA
TGTGCCAGTAGTGAGGCTGGGGAGCTGTTTTTT CASSEAGELFF NA TRBJ2-2 TRBV19 NA
TGTGCCACCGCTATCGGCCGAAACTTGGGACACACAGATACGCAGTATTTT CATAIGRNLGHTDTQYF NA TRBJ2-3 TRBV24-1 NA
TGTGCCAGCAGCTCCAGAGGGACGGACCATTATGGCTACACCTTC CASSSRGTDHYGYTF NA TRBJ1-2 TRBV7-2 few
TGTGCCAGCAGCTTAGCGTCGGCTAGCGGGCGGTACGAGCAGTACTTC CASSLASASGRYEQYF TRBD2 TRBJ2-7 TRBV7-2 NA
TGCAGTGCTGCCAGTAGCAGCTCCTACGAGCAGTACTTC CSAASSSSYEQYF NA TRBJ2-7 TRBV20-1 NA
TGTGCCAGTACCCCAGGACTAGCGGGAGGGAAACTATACAATGAGCAGTTCTTC CASTPGLAGGKLYNEQFF TRBD2 TRBJ2-1 TRBV19 NA
TGTGCTATAAGTGCGGGGGCCCAAACCTACGAGCAGTACTTC CAISAGAQTYEQYF NA TRBJ2-7 TRBV5-4 NA
TGCAGTGCGAGCCGACAAAGCGGACTAGCGGTCACAGATACGCAGTATTTT CSASRQSGLAVTDTQYF TRBD2 TRBJ2-3 TRBV20-1 NA
TGTGCCAGTAGTAGTCAGAGCGGGAGAGAACCAGATACGCAGTATTTT CASSSQSGREPDTQYF TRBD2 TRBJ2-3 TRBV19 NA
TGTGCCAGTCCCCCACGGGGCAGAAGTAATGAAAAACTGTTTTTT CASPPRGRSNEKLFF NA TRBJ1-4 TRBV6-7 once
TGCAGTGCTAGAGCTATGTTTTCCACAGATACGCAGTATTTT CSARAMFSTDTQYF NA TRBJ2-3 TRBV20-1 few
TGCGCCAGCAGCCAATGGACAGGGGAACAGCCCCAGCATTTT CASSQWTGEQPQHF TRBD1 TRBJ1-5 TRBV4-3 NA
TGTGCCAGCAGCCGAACCCCATGGGATACGCAGTATTTT CASSRTPWDTQYF NA TRBJ2-3 TRBV6-1 NA
TGTGCCAGCACTTCCCGGGACAGACAAGAGACCCAGTACTTC CASTSRDRQETQYF TRBD1 TRBJ2-5 TRBV12-3/TRBV12-4 NA
TGTGCCAGCCAGGACAGCGATAGCAATCAGCCCCAGCATTTT CASQDSDSNQPQHF NA TRBJ1-5 TRBV12-3/TRBV12-4 NA
TGCGCCAGCGGGGATCGACGGGACACTGAAGCTTTCTTT CASGDRRDTEAFF NA TRBJ1-1 TRBV5-1 NA
TGTGCCACCAGCAGAGAAGGAGACTACAATGAGCAGTTCTTC CATSREGDYNEQFF NA TRBJ2-1 TRBV15 large
TGCAGTGCGCGGGGACTAGCGGGAGCCGCGAACACCGGGGAGCTGTTTTTT CSARGLAGAANTGELFF TRBD2 TRBJ2-2 TRBV20-1 medium-sized
TGTGCCAGCACCCCAGGCGGGACGGAGACCCAGTACTTC CASTPGGTETQYF NA TRBJ2-5 TRBV6-2/TRBV6-3 few
TGTGCCAGCAGTTTGACTAGCGGGATGATCTACGAGCAGTACTTC CASSLTSGMIYEQYF TRBD2 TRBJ2-7 TRBV7-2 NA
TGTGCCAGCATCGGGGACAGGAGCACAGATACGCAGTATTTT CASIGDRSTDTQYF TRBD1 TRBJ2-3 TRBV2 once
TGTGCCAGCAGCTCGGACAATCGGGAGACCCAGTACTTC CASSSDNRETQYF NA TRBJ2-5 TRBV2 NA